This is a list of T cell receptor beta chains from one sample in a study of control samples from healthy donors and cancer patients. Method: immunoSEQ multiplex PCR; TCRdb's copy keeps in-frame clones and lacks some. The data show around 100,000 clones, 75% to 95% seen once. Source material: blood. These receptors all stem from a woman between 18 and 29 years old in good health. The CDR3 runs from the conserved cysteine through the conserved F or W. The order of the fields is clone size, D gene, V gene, J gene, CDR3 protein, CDR3 DNA. D genes are given only for firm matches. Some rows mark clone size as missing; the rest say once, few, many or name a class of expanded clone.

size: .; D: TRBD1; V: TRBV7-2; J: TRBJ1-1; CDR3: CASSPTGVTEAFF; DNA: TGTGCCAGCAGCCCGACAGGGGTCACTGAAGCTTTCTTT
size: .; D: TRBD2; V: TRBV6-6; J: TRBJ2-7; CDR3: CASSYGSGGGSYEQYF; DNA: TGTGCCAGCAGTTACGGTAGCGGGGGAGGCTCCTACGAGCAGTACTTC
size: .; D: .; V: TRBV5-6; J: TRBJ1-1; CDR3: CASSFSLNTEAFF; DNA: TGTGCCAGCAGCTTTTCCTTGAACACTGAAGCTTTCTTT
size: .; D: .; V: TRBV7-9; J: TRBJ1-5; CDR3: CASSRQPNQPQHF; DNA: TGTGCCAGCAGCCGACAGCCTAATCAGCCCCAGCATTTT
size: once; D: .; V: TRBV6-1; J: TRBJ1-2; CDR3: CASSEGVTNYGYTF; DNA: TGTGCCAGCAGTGAGGGGGTCACAAACTATGGCTACACCTTC
size: .; D: TRBD1; V: TRBV27; J: TRBJ1-2; CDR3: CASSLTGQGVSYGYTF; DNA: TGTGCCAGCAGTTTAACCGGACAGGGTGTTTCCTATGGCTACACCTTC
size: .; D: .; V: TRBV6-5; J: TRBJ2-5; CDR3: CASRGNRGGQTQYF; DNA: TGTGCCAGCAGGGGTAACAGGGGAGGGCAGACCCAGTACTTC
size: few; D: .; V: TRBV6-5; J: TRBJ2-2; CDR3: CATGKGIDTGELFF; DNA: TGTGCCACCGGGAAGGGAATTGACACCGGGGAGCTGTTTTTT
size: .; D: .; V: TRBV19; J: TRBJ1-5; CDR3: CASSIRADSNQPQHF; DNA: TGTGCCAGTAGTATCCGGGCAGATAGCAATCAGCCCCAGCATTTT
size: .; D: .; V: TRBV6-5; J: TRBJ1-4; CDR3: CASSPTLPGGLFF; DNA: TGTGCCAGCAGCCCCACCCTTCCGGGGGGACTGTTTTTT
size: .; D: TRBD1; V: TRBV23-1; J: TRBJ1-2; CDR3: CASRFRQGPYYGYTF; DNA: TGCGCCAGCAGATTTAGACAGGGTCCCTACTATGGCTACACCTTC
size: once; D: .; V: TRBV5-6; J: TRBJ1-5; CDR3: CASSFRGFSNQPQHF; DNA: TGTGCCAGCAGCTTCAGGGGTTTTAGCAATCAGCCCCAGCATTTT
size: .; D: .; V: TRBV11-3; J: TRBJ2-2; CDR3: CASSETGELFF; DNA: TGTGCCAGCAGCGAGACCGGGGAGCTGTTTTTT
size: .; D: .; V: TRBV6-1; J: TRBJ2-7; CDR3: CASSEALQYF; DNA: TGTGCCAGCAGTGAAGCTCTGCAGTACTTC
size: .; D: .; V: TRBV29-1; J: TRBJ2-1; CDR3: CSVEVREVYNEQFF; DNA: TGCAGCGTTGAGGTCAGGGAGGTTTACAATGAGCAGTTCTTC
size: .; D: .; V: TRBV4-1; J: TRBJ2-2; CDR3: CASSLFPTRDFQNTGELFF; DNA: TGCGCCAGCAGCCTGTTTCCCACCCGGGACTTCCAGAACACCGGGGAGCTGTTTTTT
size: few; D: TRBD2; V: TRBV7-2; J: TRBJ2-7; CDR3: CASSSPWGASGGFYEQYF; DNA: TGTGCCAGCAGCTCCCCGTGGGGAGCTAGCGGGGGTTTTTACGAGCAGTACTTC
size: .; D: TRBD1; V: TRBV10-2; J: TRBJ2-7; CDR3: CASSDGQGGGEQYF; DNA: TGCGCCAGCAGTGACGGACAGGGAGGAGGAGAGCAGTACTTC
size: .; D: .; V: TRBV27; J: TRBJ2-3; CDR3: CASSFPGAPTDTQYF; DNA: TGTGCCAGCAGTTTTCCCGGGGCCCCCACAGATACGCAGTATTTT
size: .; D: TRBD1; V: TRBV5-1; J: TRBJ2-5; CDR3: CASSSLTGGQETQYF; DNA: TGCGCCAGCAGCTCATTAACAGGGGGTCAAGAGACCCAGTACTTC
size: .; D: TRBD2; V: TRBV9; J: TRBJ2-1; CDR3: CASSASYGGASNEQFF; DNA: TGTGCCAGCAGCGCCAGTTACGGGGGGGCCTCCAATGAGCAGTTCTTC
size: .; D: .; V: TRBV2; J: TRBJ1-1; CDR3: CASRGGTEAFF; DNA: TGTGCCAGCAGGGGCGGGACTGAAGCTTTCTTT
size: .; D: .; V: TRBV5-6; J: TRBJ1-2; CDR3: CASSLDVRAMGGYTF; DNA: TGTGCCAGCAGCTTGGACGTCAGGGCGATGGGTGGCTACACCTTC
size: few; D: .; V: TRBV5-1; J: TRBJ2-5; CDR3: CASSLERAQYF; DNA: TGCGCCAGCAGCCTGGAAAGGGCCCAGTACTTC
size: .; D: TRBD1; V: TRBV6-1; J: TRBJ1-2; CDR3: CASSDWGDRGYGYTF; DNA: TGTGCCAGCAGTGATTGGGGGGACAGGGGCTATGGCTACACCTTC
size: once; D: .; V: TRBV4-1; J: TRBJ1-2; CDR3: CASSQDSRGRGYTF; DNA: TGCGCCAGCAGCCAAGATAGCAGGGGTCGGGGCTACACCTTC
size: .; D: .; V: TRBV29-1; J: TRBJ1-1; CDR3: CSVGDLGGTEAFF; DNA: TGCAGCGTAGGGGACCTTGGGGGAACTGAAGCTTTCTTT
size: .; D: .; V: TRBV19; J: TRBJ1-2; CDR3: CASSIQARSSANYGYTF; DNA: TGTGCCAGTAGTATTCAGGCTCGTTCGTCGGCTAACTATGGCTACACCTTC
size: .; D: .; V: TRBV5-1; J: TRBJ1-1; CDR3: CASSFTPGFSNTEAFF; DNA: TGCGCCAGCAGCTTCACACCAGGGTTCTCGAACACTGAAGCTTTCTTT
size: .; D: .; V: TRBV29-1; J: TRBJ1-2; CDR3: CSVNFVDGYTF; DNA: TGCAGCGTAAATTTTGTGGATGGCTACACCTTC
size: .; D: TRBD1; V: TRBV3-1/TRBV3-2; J: TRBJ1-2; CDR3: CASSLGTGANYGYTF; DNA: TGTGCCAGCAGCTTGGGGACAGGGGCCAACTATGGCTACACCTTC
size: .; D: TRBD1; V: TRBV18; J: TRBJ1-1; CDR3: CASSPGQVKEAFF; DNA: TGTGCCAGCTCACCCGGACAGGTTAAAGAAGCTTTCTTT
size: .; D: TRBD1; V: TRBV6-5; J: TRBJ2-3; CDR3: CASSTGTGSDTQYF; DNA: TGTGCCAGCAGTACCGGGACAGGGTCCGATACGCAGTATTTT
size: medium-sized; D: .; V: TRBV5-1; J: TRBJ1-4; CDR3: CASSLEGAEKLFF; DNA: TGCGCCAGCAGCTTGGAGGGAGCCGAAAAACTGTTTTTT
size: .; D: .; V: TRBV6-5; J: TRBJ2-1; CDR3: CASQPLWGVLNEQFF; DNA: TGTGCCAGCCAACCCCTCTGGGGGGTTTTAAATGAGCAGTTCTTC
size: .; D: TRBD2; V: TRBV6-2/TRBV6-3; J: TRBJ2-3; CDR3: CASSFASGGTDTQYF; DNA: TGTGCCAGCAGTTTCGCTAGCGGGGGCACAGATACGCAGTATTTT
size: .; D: TRBD2; V: TRBV6-5; J: TRBJ2-1; CDR3: CASTSDSGGGNEQFF; DNA: TGTGCCAGCACCTCAGATAGCGGGGGGGGGAATGAGCAGTTCTTC
size: many; D: TRBD2; V: TRBV5-4; J: TRBJ2-3; CDR3: CASSGGLAADTQYF; DNA: TGTGCCAGCAGCGGGGGACTAGCGGCGGATACGCAGTATTTT
size: .; D: .; V: TRBV12-3/TRBV12-4; J: TRBJ1-1; CDR3: CASKPLGGPHVCF; DNA: TGTGCCAGCAAACCTCTAGGGGGTCCCCACGTTTGCTTT
size: .; D: TRBD1; V: TRBV7-9; J: TRBJ1-2; CDR3: CASSPHDRGNYGYTF; DNA: TGTGCCAGCAGCCCTCACGACAGGGGTAACTATGGCTACACCTTC
size: .; D: .; V: TRBV6-6; J: TRBJ1-4; CDR3: CASSSDRKLFF; DNA: TGTGCCAGCAGTTCCGACAGGAAACTGTTTTTT
size: .; D: .; V: TRBV7-9; J: TRBJ1-4; CDR3: CASSLSQNEKLFF; DNA: TGTGCCAGCAGCCTTTCTCAAAATGAAAAACTGTTTTTT
size: once; D: .; V: TRBV4-1; J: TRBJ2-1; CDR3: CASSPGPGREQFF; DNA: TGCGCCAGCAGCCCGGGACCTGGCCGTGAGCAGTTCTTC
size: once; D: .; V: TRBV3-1/TRBV3-2; J: TRBJ1-3; CDR3: CASSQDRFWGNTIYF; DNA: TGTGCCAGCAGCCAAGATCGGTTTTGGGGAAACACCATATATTTT
size: .; D: .; V: TRBV4-2; J: TRBJ2-3; CDR3: CASSQGLQGNPRTDTQYF; DNA: TGTGCCAGCAGCCAAGGGTTACAGGGAAACCCACGCACAGATACGCAGTATTTT
size: .; D: .; V: TRBV5-5; J: TRBJ2-6; CDR3: CASSRDGLSGANVLTF; DNA: TGTGCCAGCAGCCGGGACGGACTCTCTGGGGCCAACGTCCTGACTTTC
size: .; D: .; V: TRBV5-1; J: TRBJ2-5; CDR3: CASSLVPTQETQYF; DNA: TGCGCCAGCAGCTTGGTGCCTACCCAAGAGACCCAGTACTTC
size: .; D: .; V: TRBV27; J: TRBJ1-1; CDR3: CASSLGTEAFF; DNA: TGTGCCAGCAGTTTAGGTACTGAAGCTTTCTTT
size: .; D: .; V: TRBV18; J: TRBJ1-3; CDR3: CASSPTQGNRNTIYF; DNA: TGTGCCAGCTCACCTACGCAGGGGAATCGAAACACCATATATTTT
size: .; D: TRBD2; V: TRBV7-8; J: TRBJ2-3; CDR3: CASSLTGGGTDTQYF; DNA: TGTGCCAGCAGCTTAACTGGGGGGGGCACAGATACGCAGTATTTT
size: .; D: .; V: TRBV4-2; J: TRBJ1-2; CDR3: CASSQGLNYGYTF; DNA: TGTGCCAGCAGCCAGGGACTTAACTATGGCTACACCTTC
size: once; D: .; V: TRBV27; J: TRBJ2-7; CDR3: CASSTARDGAEQYF; DNA: TGTGCCAGCAGTACGGCCCGGGACGGGGCCGAGCAGTACTTC
size: .; D: .; V: TRBV5-1; J: TRBJ1-1; CDR3: CASSLEVPGNTEAFF; DNA: TGCGCCAGCAGCTTGGAAGTTCCGGGGAACACTGAAGCTTTCTTT
size: .; D: TRBD2; V: TRBV7-2; J: TRBJ2-1; CDR3: CASPKGSSGTYNEQFF; DNA: TGTGCCAGCCCGAAGGGCTCTAGCGGAACTTACAATGAGCAGTTCTTC
size: .; D: .; V: TRBV6-6; J: TRBJ2-7; CDR3: CASRPGLAFEQYF; DNA: TGTGCCAGCAGGCCAGGACTTGCATTCGAGCAGTACTTC
size: .; D: .; V: TRBV27; J: TRBJ1-2; CDR3: CASSLGSGVYGYTF; DNA: TGTGCCAGCAGTTTAGGGTCGGGGGTTTATGGCTACACCTTC
size: once; D: .; V: TRBV12-3/TRBV12-4; J: TRBJ2-3; CDR3: CASSLTADTQYF; DNA: TGTGCCAGCAGTTTAACGGCAGATACGCAGTATTTT
size: .; D: .; V: TRBV18; J: TRBJ2-1; CDR3: CASSTQGGNEQFF; DNA: TGTGCCAGCTCGACCCAGGGGGGCAATGAGCAGTTCTTC
size: .; D: TRBD1; V: TRBV5-6; J: TRBJ1-2; CDR3: CASSLRGTGGGYTF; DNA: TGTGCCAGCAGCCTCCGAGGGACAGGGGGCGGCTACACCTTC